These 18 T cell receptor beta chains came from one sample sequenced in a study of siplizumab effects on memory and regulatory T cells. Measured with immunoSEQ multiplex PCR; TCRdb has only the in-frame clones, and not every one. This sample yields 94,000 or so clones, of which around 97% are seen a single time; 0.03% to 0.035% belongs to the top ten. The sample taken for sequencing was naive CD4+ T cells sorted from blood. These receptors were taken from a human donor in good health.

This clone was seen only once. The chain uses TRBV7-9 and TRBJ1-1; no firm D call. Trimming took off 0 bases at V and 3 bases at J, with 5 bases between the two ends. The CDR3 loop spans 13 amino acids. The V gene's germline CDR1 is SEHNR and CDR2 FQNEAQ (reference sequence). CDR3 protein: CASSLAADTEAFF. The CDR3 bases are TGTGCCAGCAGCTTAGCGGCAGACACTGAAGCTTTCTTT.

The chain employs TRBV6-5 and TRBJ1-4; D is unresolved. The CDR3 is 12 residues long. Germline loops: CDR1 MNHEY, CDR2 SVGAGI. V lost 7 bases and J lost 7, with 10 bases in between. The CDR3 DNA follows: TGTGCCAGCATGGCCCTCGGTGAAAAACTGTTTTTT. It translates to CASMALGEKLFF.

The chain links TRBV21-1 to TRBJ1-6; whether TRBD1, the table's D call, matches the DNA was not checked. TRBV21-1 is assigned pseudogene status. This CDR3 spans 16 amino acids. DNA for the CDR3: TGTGCCAGCAGCAATCGGGACAGGGATCGGCATTCACCCCTCCACTTT. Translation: CASSNRDRDRHSPLHF.

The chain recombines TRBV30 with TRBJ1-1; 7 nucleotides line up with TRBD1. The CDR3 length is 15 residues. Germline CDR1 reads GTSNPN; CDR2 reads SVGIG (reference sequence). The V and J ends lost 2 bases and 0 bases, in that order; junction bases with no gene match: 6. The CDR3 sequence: CAWSLSGTVNTEAFF. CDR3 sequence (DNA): TGTGCCTGGAGTCTTTCCGGGACAGTGAACACTGAAGCTTTCTTT. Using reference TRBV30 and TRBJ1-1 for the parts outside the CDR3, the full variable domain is SQTIHQWPATLVQPVGSPLSLECTVEGTSNPNLYWYRQAAGRGLQLLFYSVGIGQISSEVPQNLSASRPQDRQFILSSKKLLLSDSGFYLCAWSLSGTVNTEAFFGQGTRLTVV.

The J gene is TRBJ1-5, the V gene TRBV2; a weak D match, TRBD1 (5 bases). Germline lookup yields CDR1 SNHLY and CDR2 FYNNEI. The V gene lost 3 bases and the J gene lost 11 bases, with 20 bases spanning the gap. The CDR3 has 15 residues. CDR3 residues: CASSDEGGRGEAQHF. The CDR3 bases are TGTGCCAGCAGTGATGAGGGTGGCAGAGGGGAGGCCCAGCATTTT.

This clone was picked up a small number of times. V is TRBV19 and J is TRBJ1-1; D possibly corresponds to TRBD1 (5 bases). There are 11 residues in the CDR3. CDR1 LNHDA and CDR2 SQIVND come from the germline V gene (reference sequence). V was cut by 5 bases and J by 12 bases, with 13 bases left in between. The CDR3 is CASSSREVTFF. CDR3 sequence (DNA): TGTGCCAGTAGTTCCAGGGAGGTGACTTTCTTT.

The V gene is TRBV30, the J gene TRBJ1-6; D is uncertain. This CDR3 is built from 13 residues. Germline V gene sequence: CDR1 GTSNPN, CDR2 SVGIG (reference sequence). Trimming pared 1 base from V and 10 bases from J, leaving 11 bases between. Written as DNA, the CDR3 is TGTGCCTGGAGTGAGCCCGGAAACTCACCCCTCCACTTT. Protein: CAWSEPGNSPLHF.

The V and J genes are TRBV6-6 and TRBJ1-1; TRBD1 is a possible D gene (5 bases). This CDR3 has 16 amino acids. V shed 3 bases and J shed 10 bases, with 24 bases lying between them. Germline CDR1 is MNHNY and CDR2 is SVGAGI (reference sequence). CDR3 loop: CASSYGGAGKEVVAFF. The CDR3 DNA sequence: TGTGCCAGCAGTTATGGTGGGGCGGGGAAAGAGGTTGTAGCTTTCTTT.

CDR3 sequence: CASSPEGFTGELFF. The CDR3 region has the DNA TGTGCCAGCTCACCAGAGGGTTTCACCGGGGAGCTGTTTTTT. The rearrangement uses TRBV18 and TRBJ2-2; weak D call: TRBD2 (5 bases). This CDR3 region has 14 residues. V was clipped by 2 bases and J by 4 bases, with 8 bases between them. Looked up from germline, CDR1 is KGHSH and CDR2 is LQKENI.

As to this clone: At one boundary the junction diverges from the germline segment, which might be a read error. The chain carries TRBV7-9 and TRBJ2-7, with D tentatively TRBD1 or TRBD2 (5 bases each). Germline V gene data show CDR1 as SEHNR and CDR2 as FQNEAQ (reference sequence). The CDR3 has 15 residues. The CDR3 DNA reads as TGTGCCAGCAGCCTAGCCCGGGACGGACCCTACGAGCAGTACTTC. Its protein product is CASSLARDGPYEQYF.

CDR3 sequence (DNA): TGTGCCAGCAGTGAAGGACTAAGGGAGACCCAGTACTTC. Encoded protein: CASSEGLRETQYF. The chain is built from TRBV25-1 and TRBJ2-5, with TRBD2 as a possible D gene (6 bases). The V and J ends lost 2 bases and 5 bases respectively, with 9 bases between them. CDR3 length: 13 amino acids. Germline V gene sequence: CDR1 MGHDK, CDR2 SYGVNS.

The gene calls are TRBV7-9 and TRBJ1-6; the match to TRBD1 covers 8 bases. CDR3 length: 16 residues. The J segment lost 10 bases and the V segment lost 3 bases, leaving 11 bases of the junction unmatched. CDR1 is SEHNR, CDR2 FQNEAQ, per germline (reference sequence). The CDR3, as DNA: TGTGCCAGCAGCTTTGAGTGGGGGGGACAGGTCTCACCCCTCCACTTT. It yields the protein CASSFEWGGQVSPLHF.

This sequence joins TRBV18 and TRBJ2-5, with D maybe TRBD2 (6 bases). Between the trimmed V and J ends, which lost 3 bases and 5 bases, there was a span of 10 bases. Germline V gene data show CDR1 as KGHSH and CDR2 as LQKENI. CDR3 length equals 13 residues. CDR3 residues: CASSPRGRETQYF. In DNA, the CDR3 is TGTGCCAGCTCACCGCGGGGCAGGGAGACCCAGTACTTC.

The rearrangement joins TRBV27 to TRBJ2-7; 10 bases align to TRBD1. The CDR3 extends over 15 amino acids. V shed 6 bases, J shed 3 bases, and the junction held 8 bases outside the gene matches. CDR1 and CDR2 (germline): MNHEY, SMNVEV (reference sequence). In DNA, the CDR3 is TGTGCCAGCAGCCCGGGACAGGGGTTCGACTACGAGCAGTACTTC. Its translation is CASSPGQGFDYEQYF.

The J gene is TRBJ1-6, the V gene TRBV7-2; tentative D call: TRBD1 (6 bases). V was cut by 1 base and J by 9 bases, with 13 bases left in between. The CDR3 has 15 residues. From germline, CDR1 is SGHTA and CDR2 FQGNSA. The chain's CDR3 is CASSLDLGGISPLHF. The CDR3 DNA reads TGTGCCAGCAGCTTAGATCTGGGGGGCATTTCACCCCTCCACTTT.

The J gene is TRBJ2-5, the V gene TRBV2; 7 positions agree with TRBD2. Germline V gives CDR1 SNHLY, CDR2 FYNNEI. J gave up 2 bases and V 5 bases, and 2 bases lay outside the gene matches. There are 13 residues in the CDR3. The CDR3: CASSRGVQETQYF. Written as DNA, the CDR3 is TGTGCCAGCAGTCGGGGGGTACAAGAGACCCAGTACTTC.

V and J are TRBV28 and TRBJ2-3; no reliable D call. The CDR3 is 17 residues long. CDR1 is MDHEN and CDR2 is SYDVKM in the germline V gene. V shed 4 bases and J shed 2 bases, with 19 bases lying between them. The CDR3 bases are TGTGCCAGCAGTTCCCCGCCAGGTGTGGGGTACACAGATACGCAGTATTTT. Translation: CASSSPPGVGYTDTQYF.

The CDR3 is CASSYSTSGGDTQYF. Written as DNA, the CDR3 is TGTGCCAGCAGTTACTCGACTAGCGGGGGAGATACGCAGTATTTT. The chain recombines TRBV6-5 with TRBJ2-3, with TRBD2 matching over 12 bases. J lost 5 bases, V lost 0 bases, and 0 bases had no gene match. Germline loops: CDR1 MNHEY, CDR2 SVGAGI. This CDR3 comprises 15 residues.